The clone carrying this T cell receptor beta chain is classed as medium-sized. Its antigen is not identified. The CDR3 extends over 14 amino acids. The V gene's germline CDR1 is SGHTS and CDR2 YDEGEE. Trimming removed 10 bases at V and 2 bases at J, with 16 bases between. The data belong to a study of immune cell composition in non-small cell lung cancer. Findings and limits, study-wide: Tumour TCR-beta clonality was not significantly tied to smoking pack-years. Tumour-associated clones >0.5% occurred in 25% to 40% of adenocarcinomas, about 80% of squamous. Tumour-reactive clones were not shown to match dominant in vivo tumour clones.

Normal lung was taken at the farthest possible site, at least 3 cm from tumour. DNA was extracted from unsorted cell suspensions stored frozen. Libraries were prepared by immunoSEQ multiplex PCR; TCRdb keeps only in-frame clonotypes and omits some of them. The sample gives several thousand clones, about 71% of which show up once; approximately 5.3% is in the top ten. The sample comprised non-adjacent lung tissue. The sequence derives from a human donor with non-small cell lung cancer. V is TRBV5-8 and J is TRBJ1-5; D is uncertain. The CDR3 spells CARKQHPGNQPQHF. As DNA, the CDR3 is TGTGCCCGCAAACAGCATCCGGGCAATCAGCCCCAGCATTTT.